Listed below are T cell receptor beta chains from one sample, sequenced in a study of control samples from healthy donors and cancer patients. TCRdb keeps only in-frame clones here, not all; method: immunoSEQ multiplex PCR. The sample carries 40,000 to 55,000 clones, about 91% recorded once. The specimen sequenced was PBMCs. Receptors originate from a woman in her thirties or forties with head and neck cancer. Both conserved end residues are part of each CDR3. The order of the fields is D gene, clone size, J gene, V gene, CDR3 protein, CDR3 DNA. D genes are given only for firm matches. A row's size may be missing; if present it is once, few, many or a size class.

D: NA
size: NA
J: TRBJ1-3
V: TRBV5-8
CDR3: CASSLGQNSGNTIYF
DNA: TGTGCCAGCAGCTTGGGGCAGAACTCTGGAAACACCATATATTTT

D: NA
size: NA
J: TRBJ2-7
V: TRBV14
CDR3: CASSQDNTLALPFYEQYF
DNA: TGTGCCAGCAGCCAAGATAATACCCTAGCCCTACCATTCTACGAGCAGTACTTC

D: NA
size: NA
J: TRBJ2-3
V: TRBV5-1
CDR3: CASSLVASSFGTDTQYF
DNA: TGCGCCAGCAGCTTGGTCGCCTCTAGCTTTGGCACAGATACGCAGTATTTT

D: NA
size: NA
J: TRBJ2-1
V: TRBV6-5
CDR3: CASRDRSSYNEQFF
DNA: TGTGCCAGCAGAGACAGGAGCTCCTACAATGAGCAGTTCTTC

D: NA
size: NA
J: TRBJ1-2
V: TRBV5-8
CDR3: CASSFVPSQRGYTF
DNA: TGTGCCAGCAGCTTTGTCCCGTCCCAGCGTGGCTACACCTTC

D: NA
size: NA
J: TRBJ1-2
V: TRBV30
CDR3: CARPSSVYGYTF
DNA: TGTGCCCGACCCTCAAGCGTTTATGGCTACACCTTC

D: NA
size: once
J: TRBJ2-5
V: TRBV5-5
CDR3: CASSLVSGGQETQYF
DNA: TGTGCCAGCAGCTTGGTATCGGGTGGACAAGAGACCCAGTACTTC

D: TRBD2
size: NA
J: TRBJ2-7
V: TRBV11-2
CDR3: CASSPSGGRGLEQYF
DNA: TGTGCCAGCAGCCCTAGCGGGGGGAGAGGGCTCGAGCAGTACTTC

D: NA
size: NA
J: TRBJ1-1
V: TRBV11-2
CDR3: CASSSRTARNTEAFF
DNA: TGTGCCAGCAGCTCAAGGACAGCGAGGAACACTGAAGCTTTCTTT

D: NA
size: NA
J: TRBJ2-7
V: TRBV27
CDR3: CASSLSSPRSSYEQYF
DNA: TGTGCCAGCAGTTTATCGTCACCCAGAAGCTCCTACGAGCAGTACTTC

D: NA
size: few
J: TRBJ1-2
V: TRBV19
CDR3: CASSPTENRVIYGYTF
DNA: TGTGCCAGTAGTCCAACTGAAAACAGGGTAATCTATGGCTACACCTTC

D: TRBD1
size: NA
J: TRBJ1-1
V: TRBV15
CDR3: CATSIGTGISEAFF
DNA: TGTGCCACCAGCATCGGGACAGGGATCTCTGAAGCTTTCTTT

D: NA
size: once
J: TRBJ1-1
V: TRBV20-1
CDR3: CSASTLWGSMNTEAFF
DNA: TGCAGTGCTAGTACTTTATGGGGTTCCATGAACACTGAAGCTTTCTTT

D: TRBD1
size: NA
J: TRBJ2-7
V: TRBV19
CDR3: CASSRTGGYEQYF
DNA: TGTGCCAGTAGTCGGACAGGGGGCTACGAGCAGTACTTC

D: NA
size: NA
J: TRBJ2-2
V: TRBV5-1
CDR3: CASSVTPRGSGELFF
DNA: TGCGCCAGCAGCGTCACCCCTAGAGGCTCCGGGGAGCTGTTTTTT

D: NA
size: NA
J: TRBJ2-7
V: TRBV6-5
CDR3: CASGVRGGSSYEQYF
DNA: TGTGCCAGCGGCGTGAGGGGGGGGAGCTCCTACGAGCAGTACTTC

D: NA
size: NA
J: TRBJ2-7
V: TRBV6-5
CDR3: CASRDSLYEQYF
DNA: TGTGCCAGCAGGGACTCACTCTACGAGCAGTACTTC

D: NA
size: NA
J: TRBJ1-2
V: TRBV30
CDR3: CAWSVRAAYGYTF
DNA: TGTGCCTGGAGTGTTAGGGCAGCCTATGGCTACACCTTC

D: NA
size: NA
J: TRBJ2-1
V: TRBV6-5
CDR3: CASSRTGNEQFF
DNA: TGTGCCAGCTCCCGCACCGGCAATGAGCAGTTCTTC

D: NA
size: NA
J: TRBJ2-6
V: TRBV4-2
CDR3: CASSPQVGSGANVLTF
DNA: TGTGCCAGCAGCCCCCAAGTGGGCTCTGGGGCCAACGTCCTGACTTTC

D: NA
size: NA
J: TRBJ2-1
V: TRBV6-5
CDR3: CASSRGGETHEQFF
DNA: TGTGCCAGCAGCCGGGGCGGGGAAACGCATGAGCAGTTCTTC

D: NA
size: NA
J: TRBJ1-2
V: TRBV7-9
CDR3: CASSFSTNYGYTF
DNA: TGTGCCAGCAGCTTCTCCACCAACTATGGCTACACCTTC

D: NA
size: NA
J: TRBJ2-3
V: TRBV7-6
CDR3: CASSRGTSATDTQYF
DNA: TGTGCCAGCAGCAGAGGTACTAGTGCGACAGATACGCAGTATTTT

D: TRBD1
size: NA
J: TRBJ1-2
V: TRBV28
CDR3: CASSLGGRGRHSFGYTF
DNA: TGTGCCAGCAGTTTGGGAGGTAGGGGGCGACACTCCTTTGGCTACACCTTC

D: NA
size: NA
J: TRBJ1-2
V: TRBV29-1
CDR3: CSVRGLKDGYTF
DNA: TGCAGCGTCAGGGGACTAAAGGATGGCTACACCTTC

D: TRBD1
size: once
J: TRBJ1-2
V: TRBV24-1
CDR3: CATSEPGQGKDGYTF
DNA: TGTGCCACCAGTGAACCCGGACAGGGGAAGGATGGCTACACCTTC

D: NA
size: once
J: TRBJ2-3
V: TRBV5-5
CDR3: CASSFVARTDTQYF
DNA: TGTGCCAGCAGCTTTGTCGCCCGCACAGATACGCAGTATTTT

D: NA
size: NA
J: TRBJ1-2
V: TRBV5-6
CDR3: CASSRSLHPFYGYTF
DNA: TGTGCCAGCAGCCGCAGCCTACACCCTTTCTATGGCTACACCTTC

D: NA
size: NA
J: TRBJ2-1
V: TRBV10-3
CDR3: CATMGSSYNEQFF
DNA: TGTGCCACCATGGGAAGCTCCTACAATGAGCAGTTCTTC

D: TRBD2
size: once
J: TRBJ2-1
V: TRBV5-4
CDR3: CASSFTSGGYNEQFF
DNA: TGTGCCAGCAGCTTTACTAGCGGGGGGTACAATGAGCAGTTCTTC

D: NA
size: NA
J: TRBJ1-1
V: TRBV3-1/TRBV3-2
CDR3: CASSLGQQYEAFF
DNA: TGTGCCAGCAGCCTCGGGCAGCAATATGAAGCTTTCTTT

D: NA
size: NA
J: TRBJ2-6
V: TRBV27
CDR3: CASSWSSGANVLTF
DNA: TGTGCCAGCAGTTGGAGCTCTGGGGCCAACGTCCTGACTTTC

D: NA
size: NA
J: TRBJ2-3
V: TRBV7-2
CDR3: CASSLGGRNTQYF
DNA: TGTGCCAGCAGCTTAGGAGGGAGAAATACGCAGTATTTT

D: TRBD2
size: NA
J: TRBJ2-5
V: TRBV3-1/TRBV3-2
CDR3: CASSLPQAGGGWETQYF
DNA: TGTGCCAGCAGCCTTCCCCAGGCGGGAGGCGGGTGGGAGACCCAGTACTTC

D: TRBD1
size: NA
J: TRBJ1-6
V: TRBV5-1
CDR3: CASSLAGQNSPLHF
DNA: TGCGCCAGCAGCTTGGCGGGACAGAATTCACCCCTCCACTTT

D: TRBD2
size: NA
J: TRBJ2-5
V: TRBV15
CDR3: CATTIKGGRFETQYF
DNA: TGTGCCACCACAATCAAGGGCGGGAGGTTTGAGACCCAGTACTTC

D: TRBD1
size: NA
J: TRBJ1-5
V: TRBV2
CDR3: CASSVDRGNQPQHF
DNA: TGTGCCAGCAGCGTAGACAGGGGGAATCAGCCCCAGCATTTT

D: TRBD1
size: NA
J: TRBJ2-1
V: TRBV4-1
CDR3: CASSSGQAYNEQFF
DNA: TGCGCCAGCAGCTCAGGACAGGCTTACAATGAGCAGTTCTTC

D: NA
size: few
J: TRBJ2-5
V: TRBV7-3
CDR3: CASSTTSEETQYF
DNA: TGTGCCAGCAGCACGACTAGTGAGGAGACCCAGTACTTC

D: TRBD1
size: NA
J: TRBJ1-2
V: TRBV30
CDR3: CARQGASNYGYTF
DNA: TGTGCCCGACAGGGGGCTAGTAACTATGGCTACACCTTC

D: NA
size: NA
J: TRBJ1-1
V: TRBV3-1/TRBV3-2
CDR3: CASSQDEPGWEAFF
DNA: TGTGCCAGCAGCCAAGATGAGCCGGGTTGGGAAGCTTTCTTT

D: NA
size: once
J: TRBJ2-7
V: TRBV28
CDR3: CASSLGPSYEQYF
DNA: TGTGCCAGCAGTTTGGGTCCCTCCTACGAGCAGTACTTC

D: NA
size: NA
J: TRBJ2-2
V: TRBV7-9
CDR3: CASSARNTGELFF
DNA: TGTGCCAGCAGCGCCCGAAACACCGGGGAGCTGTTTTTT

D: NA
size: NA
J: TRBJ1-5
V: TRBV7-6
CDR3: CASSLSEKEDQPQHF
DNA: TGTGCCAGCAGCTTAAGTGAGAAAGAGGATCAGCCCCAGCATTTT

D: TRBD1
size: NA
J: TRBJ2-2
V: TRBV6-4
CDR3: CASSDGTGDTGELFF
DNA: TGTGCCAGCAGTGACGGGACAGGGGACACCGGGGAGCTGTTTTTT

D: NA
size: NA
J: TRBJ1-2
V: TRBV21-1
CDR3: CASSKVGTTSYGYTF
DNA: TGTGCCAGCAGCAAAGTTGGCACTACGAGCTATGGCTACACCTTC

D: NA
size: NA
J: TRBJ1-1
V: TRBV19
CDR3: CASSIQRAGEAFF
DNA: TGTGCCAGTAGTATCCAACGGGCGGGTGAAGCTTTCTTT

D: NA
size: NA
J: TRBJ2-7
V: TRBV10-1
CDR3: CASSPTAYEQYF
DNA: TGCGCCAGCAGCCCGACAGCGTACGAGCAGTACTTC